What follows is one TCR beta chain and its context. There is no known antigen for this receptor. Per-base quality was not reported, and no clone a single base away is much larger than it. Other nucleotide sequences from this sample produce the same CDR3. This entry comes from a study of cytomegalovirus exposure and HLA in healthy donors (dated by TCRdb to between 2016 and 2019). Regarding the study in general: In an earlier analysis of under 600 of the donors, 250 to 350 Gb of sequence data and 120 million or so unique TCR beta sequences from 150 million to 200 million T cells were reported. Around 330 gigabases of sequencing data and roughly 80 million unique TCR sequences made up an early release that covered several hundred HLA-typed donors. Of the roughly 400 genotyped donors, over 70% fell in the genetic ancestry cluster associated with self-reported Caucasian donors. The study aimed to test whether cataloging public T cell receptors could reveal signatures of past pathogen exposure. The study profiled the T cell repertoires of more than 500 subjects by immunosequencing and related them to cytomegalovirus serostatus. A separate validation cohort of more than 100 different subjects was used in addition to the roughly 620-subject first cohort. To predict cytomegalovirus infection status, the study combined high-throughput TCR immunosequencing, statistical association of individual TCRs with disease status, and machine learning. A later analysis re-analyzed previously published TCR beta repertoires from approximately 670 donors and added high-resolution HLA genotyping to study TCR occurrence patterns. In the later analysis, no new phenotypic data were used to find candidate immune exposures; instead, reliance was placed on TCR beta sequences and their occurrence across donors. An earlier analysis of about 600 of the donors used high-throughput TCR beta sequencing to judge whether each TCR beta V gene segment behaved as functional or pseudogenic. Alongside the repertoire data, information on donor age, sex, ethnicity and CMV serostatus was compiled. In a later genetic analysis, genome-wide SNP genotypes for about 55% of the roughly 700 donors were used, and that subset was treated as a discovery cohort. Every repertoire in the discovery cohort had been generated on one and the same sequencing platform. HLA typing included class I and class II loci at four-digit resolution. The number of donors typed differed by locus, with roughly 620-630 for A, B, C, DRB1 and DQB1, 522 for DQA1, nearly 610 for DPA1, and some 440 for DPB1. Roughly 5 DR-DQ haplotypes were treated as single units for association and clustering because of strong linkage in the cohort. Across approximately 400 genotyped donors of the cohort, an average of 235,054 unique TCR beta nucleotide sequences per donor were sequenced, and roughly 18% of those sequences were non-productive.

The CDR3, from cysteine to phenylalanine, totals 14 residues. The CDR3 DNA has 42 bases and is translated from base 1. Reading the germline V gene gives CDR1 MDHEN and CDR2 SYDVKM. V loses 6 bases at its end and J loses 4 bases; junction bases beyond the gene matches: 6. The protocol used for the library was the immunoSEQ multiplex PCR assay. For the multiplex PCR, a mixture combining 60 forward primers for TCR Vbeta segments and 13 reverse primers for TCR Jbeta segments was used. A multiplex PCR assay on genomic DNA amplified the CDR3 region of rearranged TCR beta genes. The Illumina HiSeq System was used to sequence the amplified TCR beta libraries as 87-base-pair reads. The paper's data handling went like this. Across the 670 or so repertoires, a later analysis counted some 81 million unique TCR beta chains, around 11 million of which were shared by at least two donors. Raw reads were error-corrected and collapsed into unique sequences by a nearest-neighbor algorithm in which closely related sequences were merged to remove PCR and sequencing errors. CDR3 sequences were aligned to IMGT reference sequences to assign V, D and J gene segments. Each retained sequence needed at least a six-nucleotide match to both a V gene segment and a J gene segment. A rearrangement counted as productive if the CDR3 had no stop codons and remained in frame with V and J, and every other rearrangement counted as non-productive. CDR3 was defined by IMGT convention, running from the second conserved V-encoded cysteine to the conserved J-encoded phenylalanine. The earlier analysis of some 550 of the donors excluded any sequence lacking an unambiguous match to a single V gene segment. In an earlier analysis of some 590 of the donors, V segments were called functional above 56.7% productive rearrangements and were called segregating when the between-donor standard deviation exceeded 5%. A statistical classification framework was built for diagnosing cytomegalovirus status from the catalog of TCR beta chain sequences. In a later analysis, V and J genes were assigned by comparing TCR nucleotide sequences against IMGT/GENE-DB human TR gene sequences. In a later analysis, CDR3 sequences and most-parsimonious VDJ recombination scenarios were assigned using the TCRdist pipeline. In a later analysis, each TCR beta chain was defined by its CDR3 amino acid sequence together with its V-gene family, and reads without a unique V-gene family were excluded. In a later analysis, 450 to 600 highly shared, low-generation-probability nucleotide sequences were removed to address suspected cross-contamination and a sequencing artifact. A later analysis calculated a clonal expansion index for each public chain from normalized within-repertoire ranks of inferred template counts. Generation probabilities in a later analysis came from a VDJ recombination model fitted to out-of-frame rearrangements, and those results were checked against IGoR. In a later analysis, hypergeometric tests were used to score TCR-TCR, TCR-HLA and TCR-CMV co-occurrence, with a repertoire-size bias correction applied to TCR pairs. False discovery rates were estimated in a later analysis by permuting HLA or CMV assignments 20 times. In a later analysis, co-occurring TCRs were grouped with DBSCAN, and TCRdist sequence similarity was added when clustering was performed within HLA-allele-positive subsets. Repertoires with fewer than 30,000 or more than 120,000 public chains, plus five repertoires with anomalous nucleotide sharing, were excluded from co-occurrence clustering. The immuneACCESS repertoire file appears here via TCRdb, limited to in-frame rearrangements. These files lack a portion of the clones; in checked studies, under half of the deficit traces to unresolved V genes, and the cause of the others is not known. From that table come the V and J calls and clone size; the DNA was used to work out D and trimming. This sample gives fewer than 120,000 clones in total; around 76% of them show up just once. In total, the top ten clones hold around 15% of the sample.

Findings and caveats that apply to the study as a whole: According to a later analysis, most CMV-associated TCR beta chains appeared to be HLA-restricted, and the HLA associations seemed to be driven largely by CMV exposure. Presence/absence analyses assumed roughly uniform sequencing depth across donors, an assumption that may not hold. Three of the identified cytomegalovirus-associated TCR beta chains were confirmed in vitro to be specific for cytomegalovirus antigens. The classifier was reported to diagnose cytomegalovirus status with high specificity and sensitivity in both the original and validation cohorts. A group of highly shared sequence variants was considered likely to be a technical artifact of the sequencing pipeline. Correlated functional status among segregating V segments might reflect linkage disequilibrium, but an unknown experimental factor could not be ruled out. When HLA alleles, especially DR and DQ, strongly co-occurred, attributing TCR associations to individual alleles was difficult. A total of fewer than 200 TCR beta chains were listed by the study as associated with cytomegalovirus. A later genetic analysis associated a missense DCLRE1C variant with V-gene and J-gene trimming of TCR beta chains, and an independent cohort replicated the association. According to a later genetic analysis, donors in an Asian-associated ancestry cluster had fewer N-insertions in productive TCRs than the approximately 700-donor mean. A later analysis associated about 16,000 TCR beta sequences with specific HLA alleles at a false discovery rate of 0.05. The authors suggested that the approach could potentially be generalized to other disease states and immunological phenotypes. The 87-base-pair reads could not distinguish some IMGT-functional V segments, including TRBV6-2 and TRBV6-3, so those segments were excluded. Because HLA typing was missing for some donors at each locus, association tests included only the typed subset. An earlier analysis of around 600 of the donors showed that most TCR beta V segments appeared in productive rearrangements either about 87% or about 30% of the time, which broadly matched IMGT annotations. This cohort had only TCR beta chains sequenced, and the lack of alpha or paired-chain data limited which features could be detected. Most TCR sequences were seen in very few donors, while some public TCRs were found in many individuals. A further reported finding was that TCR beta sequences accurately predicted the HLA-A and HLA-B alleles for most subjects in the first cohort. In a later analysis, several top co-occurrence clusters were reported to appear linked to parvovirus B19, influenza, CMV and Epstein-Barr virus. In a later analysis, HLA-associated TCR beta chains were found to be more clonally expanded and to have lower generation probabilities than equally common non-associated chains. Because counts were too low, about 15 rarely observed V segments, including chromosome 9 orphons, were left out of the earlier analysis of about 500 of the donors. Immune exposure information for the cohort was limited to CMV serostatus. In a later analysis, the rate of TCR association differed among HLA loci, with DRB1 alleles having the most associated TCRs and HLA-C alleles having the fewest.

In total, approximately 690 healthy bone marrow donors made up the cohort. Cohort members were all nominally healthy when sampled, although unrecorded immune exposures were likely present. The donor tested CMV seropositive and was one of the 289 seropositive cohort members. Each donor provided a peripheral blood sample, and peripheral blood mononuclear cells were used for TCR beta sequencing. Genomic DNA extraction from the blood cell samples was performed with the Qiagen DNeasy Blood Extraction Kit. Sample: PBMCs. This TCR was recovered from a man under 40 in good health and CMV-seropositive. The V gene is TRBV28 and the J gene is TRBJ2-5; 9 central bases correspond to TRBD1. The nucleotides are TGTGCCAGCAGCCTGACAGGGGGGCGAGAGACCCAGTACTTC. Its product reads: CASSLTGGRETQYF.